A selection of T cell receptor beta chains follows, all from one sample in a study of cytomegalovirus exposure and HLA in healthy donors. Generated by immunoSEQ multiplex PCR, the TCRdb table keeps only in-frame clones and is missing some. Of roughly 120,000 clones listed, 76% were seen once; the top ten hold roughly a sixth. Sequenced sample: PBMCs. These receptor sequences come from a man in his fifties in good health and CMV-seropositive. The CDR3 runs from the conserved cysteine through the conserved F or W. A D gene is named only where the DNA matches it firmly. Size is omitted from some rows. Given values are once, few, many or a class for expanded clones.

D: TRBD1; V: TRBV19; J: TRBJ2-3; size: NA; CDR3: CASTLGWQGVGDTQYF; DNA: TGTGCCAGTACCTTAGGGTGGCAGGGGGTTGGAGATACGCAGTATTTT
D: TRBD1; V: TRBV16; J: TRBJ1-5; size: NA; CDR3: CASSHRLTGGFGNQPQHF; DNA: TGTGCCAGCAGCCACCGATTGACAGGGGGTTTCGGCAATCAGCCCCAGCATTTT
D: TRBD1; V: TRBV19; J: TRBJ1-6; size: NA; CDR3: CASSTTGAYNSPLHF; DNA: TGTGCCAGTAGTACGACAGGGGCTTATAATTCACCCCTCCACTTT
D: NA; V: TRBV2; J: TRBJ1-1; size: NA; CDR3: CASRSGAPEAFF; DNA: TGTGCTTCTAGGTCTGGAGCCCCTGAAGCTTTCTTT
D: TRBD1; V: TRBV7-9; J: TRBJ2-5; size: NA; CDR3: CASRPGGGQETQYF; DNA: TGTGCCAGCAGACCAGGGGGCGGTCAGGAGACCCAGTACTTC
D: NA; V: TRBV19; J: TRBJ1-5; size: NA; CDR3: CASSGLNQPQHF; DNA: TGTGCCAGTAGTGGCCTTAATCAGCCCCAGCATTTT
D: TRBD2; V: TRBV5-8; J: TRBJ2-7; size: NA; CDR3: CATKRGTRSYEQYF; DNA: TGTGCCACCAAGCGGGGGACCCGCTCCTACGAGCAGTACTTC
D: NA; V: TRBV7-8; J: TRBJ2-7; size: NA; CDR3: CASSFPRDTYEQYF; DNA: TGTGCCAGCAGTTTCCCCCGGGACACCTACGAGCAGTACTTC
D: TRBD1; V: TRBV9; J: TRBJ1-2; size: NA; CDR3: CASSAPWGDRPNYGYTF; DNA: TGTGCCAGCAGCGCGCCGTGGGGGGACAGACCTAACTATGGCTACACCTTC
D: NA; V: TRBV5-4; J: TRBJ2-7; size: NA; CDR3: CASSLEDEGYEQYF; DNA: TGTGCCAGCAGCTTGGAGGACGAGGGCTACGAGCAGTACTTC
D: NA; V: TRBV7-2; J: TRBJ1-1; size: NA; CDR3: CASSLDRAMNTEAFF; DNA: TGTGCCAGCAGCTTAGACAGGGCGATGAACACTGAAGCTTTCTTT
D: TRBD1; V: TRBV5-1; J: TRBJ2-7; size: NA; CDR3: CASSFRDRGRDEQYF; DNA: TGCGCCAGCAGCTTCCGGGACAGGGGTCGCGACGAGCAGTACTTC
D: TRBD2; V: TRBV28; J: TRBJ2-3; size: NA; CDR3: CASSLGGDGPDTQYF; DNA: TGTGCCAGCAGTTTGGGGGGGGACGGCCCAGATACGCAGTATTTT
D: NA; V: TRBV27; J: TRBJ1-6; size: once; CDR3: CASSLAAGSPLHF; DNA: TGTGCCAGCAGTCTCGCCGCGGGTTCACCCCTCCACTTT
D: NA; V: TRBV14; J: TRBJ2-3; size: NA; CDR3: CASSQVKRRGGTDTQYF; DNA: TGTGCCAGCAGCCAAGTGAAACGGAGGGGTGGCACAGATACGCAGTATTTT
D: TRBD1; V: TRBV6-6; J: TRBJ1-3; size: NA; CDR3: CASSPGTGAGNTIYF; DNA: TGTGCCAGCAGCCCCGGTACAGGGGCTGGAAACACCATATATTTT
D: TRBD1; V: TRBV2; J: TRBJ2-2; size: few; CDR3: CATRDRVNTGELFF; DNA: TGTGCCACCCGGGACAGGGTAAACACCGGGGAGCTGTTTTTT
D: NA; V: TRBV15; J: TRBJ2-6; size: NA; CDR3: CATSRSETWANVLTF; DNA: TGTGCCACCAGCAGAAGCGAAACATGGGCCAACGTCCTGACTTTC
D: NA; V: TRBV7-8; J: TRBJ2-7; size: NA; CDR3: CASSLVQGSYEQYF; DNA: TGTGCCAGCAGCTTAGTTCAGGGCTCCTACGAGCAGTACTTC